This T cell receptor beta chain appears in the sequencing data of a study of T-cell reconstitution after alpha-beta-depleted transplantation in children. Findings and caveats of the study: Hyperexpanded clones declined; after one year, newly produced T cells mostly supplied diversity. It was surviving recipient T cells and thymic progenitors that gave some patients high TCRbeta diversity at day 60. Several hundred expanded graft clones reportedly gave rise to the alpha-beta T cells present about two months after transplant.

The TCRbeta library incorporated unique molecular identifiers. TCRdb reanalysed the PCR reads using MiXCR and keeps one entry per CDR3 protein. The data show some 600,000 distinct CDR3 sequences, over 10% seen once. This clonotype was picked up many times. Its specificity is unknown. This CDR3 has 12 amino acids. The germline V gene encodes CDR1 SQVTM and CDR2 ANQGSEA. V was clipped by 2 bases and J by 6 bases, with 8 bases between them. The chain has TRBV29-1 and TRBJ2-1, with D unclear. The clonotype originates from a male patient younger than 18 who had a stem cell transplant for acute myeloid leukemia, so the T cells may come from the graft donor. The sequenced sample was PBMCs, mostly from graft donor cells, obtained 360 days after TCRalphabeta/CD19-depleted stem cell transplant. For the CDR3, the DNA is TGCAGCGTTGAACCGCAGGTCAATGAGCAGTTCTTC. As protein: CSVEPQVNEQFF.